This TCR beta chain is drawn from a study of early T cells in non-severe SARS-CoV-2 infection. After removal of 0 bases from V and 5 bases from J, the junction contained 2 bases not matched to a gene. Germline V CDR1 and CDR2: SGHRS, YFSETQ. The CDR3 covers 13 residues. TCRdb re-called the 5' RACE reads through MiXCR, storing one row per CDR3 protein. The data show 75,000 to 80,000 distinct CDR3 sequences, with roughly 16% seen just once and less than 15% held by the top ten. The genes are TRBV5-1 and TRBJ2-7, with 7 bases aligning to TRBD1. This sequence was found in an adult who was a healthcare worker with PCR-confirmed SARS-CoV-2 infection or an uninfected control (not recorded which). Sequencing used whole blood. The CDR3 nucleotides read TGCGCCAGCAGCTTGGTGACAGGGAACGAGCAGTACTTC. Translation gives CASSLVTGNEQYF.